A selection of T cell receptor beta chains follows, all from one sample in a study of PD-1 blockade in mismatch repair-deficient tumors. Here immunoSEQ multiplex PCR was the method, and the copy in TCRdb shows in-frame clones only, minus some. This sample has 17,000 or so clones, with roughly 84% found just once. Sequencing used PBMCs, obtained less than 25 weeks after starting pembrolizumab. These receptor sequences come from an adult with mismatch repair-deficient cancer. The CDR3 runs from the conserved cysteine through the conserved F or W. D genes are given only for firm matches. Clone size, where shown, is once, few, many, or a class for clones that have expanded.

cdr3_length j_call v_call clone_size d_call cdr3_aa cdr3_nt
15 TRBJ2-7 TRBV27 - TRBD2 CASSFGLAAPYEQYF TGTGCCAGCAGTTTTGGTCTAGCGGCTCCCTACGAGCAGTACTTC
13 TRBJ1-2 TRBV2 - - CASRRTGTGGYTF TGTGCCAGCAGGAGAACAGGGACCGGTGGCTACACCTTC
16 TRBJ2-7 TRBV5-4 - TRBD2 CASSFGTSLPNYEQYF TGTGCCAGCAGCTTCGGGACTAGCCTTCCCAACTACGAGCAGTACTTC
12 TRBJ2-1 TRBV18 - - CASSFQNNEQFF TGTGCCAGCTCGTTTCAAAACAATGAGCAGTTCTTC
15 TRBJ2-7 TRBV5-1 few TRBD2 CASSFGTSGSIEQYF TGCGCCAGCAGCTTTGGGACTAGCGGGAGTATCGAGCAGTACTTC
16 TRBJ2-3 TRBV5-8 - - CASSPLVRPGTDTQYF TGTGCCAGCAGCCCCCTAGTGAGACCGGGTACAGATACGCAGTATTTT
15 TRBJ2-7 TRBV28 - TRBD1 CASSSAGTGTYEQYF TGTGCCAGCAGTTCCGCCGGGACAGGTACCTACGAGCAGTACTTC
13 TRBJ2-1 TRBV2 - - CASSEGTDNEQFF TGTGCCAGCAGTGAAGGGACAGACAATGAGCAGTTCTTC
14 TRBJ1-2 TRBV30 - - CAWSVSGGPGGYTF TGTGCCTGGAGTGTATCAGGAGGGCCGGGTGGCTACACCTTC
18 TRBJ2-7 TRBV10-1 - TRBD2 CASAGTEGLAEQHYEQYF TGCGCCAGCGCCGGGACCGAGGGACTAGCGGAACAACACTACGAGCAGTACTTC
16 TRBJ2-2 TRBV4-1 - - CASSQDGGPNTGELFF TGCGCCAGCAGCCAAGATGGGGGCCCGAACACCGGGGAGCTGTTTTTT